This T cell receptor beta chain was sequenced in a study of shared clonotypes between healthy human individuals. Study details: Ranging from 18 to 49 in age, donors were a couple of women and three men.

CD4+ cells underwent separation, giving CD45RA+ naive and CD45RA-negative memory subsets. Sorted-subset replicate PCR reactions were performed with about 210 ng DNA, corresponding to tens of thousands of T cell genomes. TCRdb's copy holds only in-frame clones and misses some; the assay was immunoSEQ multiplex PCR. The sample carries about 960,000 clones, 76% recorded once. V was clipped by 4 bases and J by 6 bases; unmatched bases: 2. CDR3 length: 14 residues. CDR1 is KGHSH, CDR2 LQKENI, per germline. In its sample, this clone was seen a few times. Other nucleotide sequences from this sample produce the same CDR3.

V usage is TRBV18 and J usage is TRBJ1-6; TRBD1 aligns across 8 bases. The sample taken for sequencing was memory CD4+ T cells sorted from blood. Subset given: CD45RA-negative fraction. The receptor was derived from a man aged 18 to 35 in good health. The CDR3: CASSLDRGNSPLHF. For the CDR3, the DNA is TGTGCCAGCTCACTCGACAGGGGTAATTCACCCCTCCACTTT.